The 2 T cell receptor beta chains below come from one sample, sequenced in a study of metastatic and nonmetastatic thyroid tumors. With MiXCR, TCRdb reprocessed the PCR reads. The data show around 25,000 clones, 20% to 30% seen once. Patients were all untreated before their thyroid surgery. Sequencing was carried out using blood. Every receptor here comes from a male donor with papillary thyroid cancer or a benign thyroid nodule (not recorded which). Some clones in this sample may be carry-over from other donors' samples.

In this sample, this clone turned up many times. The chain is built from TRBV4-1 and TRBJ2-1; D remains ambiguous. The V gene's germline CDR1 is MGHRA and CDR2 YSYEKL. V shed 3 bases and J shed 2 bases, with 2 bases lying between them. The CDR3 is 12 amino acids. The CDR3 sequence: CASSHTYNEQFF. In nucleotides, the CDR3 is TGCGCCAGCAGCCACACCTACAATGAGCAGTTCTTC.

This clone has ten or more counts. This chain connects TRBV7-6 to TRBJ2-2; no reliable D call. Looked up from germline, CDR1 is SGHVS and CDR2 is FNYEAQ. Trimming removed 5 bases at V and 11 bases at J, with 15 bases between. The CDR3 covers 13 residues. This chain's CDR3 is CASSPAWARELFF. The CDR3 bases are TGTGCCAGCAGCCCGGCTTGGGCGAGAGAGCTGTTTTTT.